Sequencing of this T cell receptor (beta chain) was carried out in a study of CD8 T cells in ankylosing spondylitis (dated by TCRdb to the late 2010s). Regarding the complete study: To find TCR variants linked to disease, the study profiled T cell receptor beta repertoires in ankylosing spondylitis patients and healthy donors. The whole study cohort included 108 healthy donors and about two dozen ankylosing spondylitis patients. Peripheral blood was sampled, and synovial fluid was also collected from ankylosing spondylitis patients.

The run used an Illumina HiSeq 2500. Quantitative 5'-RACE with molecular barcodes was the method used to prepare the TCR beta libraries. The original pipeline was this. A new computational method based on a probabilistic model of VDJ rearrangement was used to identify disease-linked TCR variants. The raw public data were reprocessed by TCRdb itself: fastp quality trimming at Q25, MiXCR clonotype calling, in-frame beta chains only. For every CDR3 protein sequence, its rows merge into one entry that carries the most common genes and DNA. The V and J calls shown here were made by TCRdb, not taken from the authors' results. The sample table holds around 770,000 distinct CDR3 sequences, of which roughly 20% were seen once. 19% of the sample lies in the top ten. What the research found in general, with its limitations: The disease-linked clones were reported as significantly enriched in matched synovial fluid samples from ankylosing spondylitis patients. Blood from ankylosing spondylitis patients appeared to be characterized by a TCR beta motif composed of several highly homologous amino acid variants. The disease-linked clones showed a CD8+ phenotype and occurred at relatively low frequencies in peripheral blood. Some TCR beta motif variants had previously been reported in synovial fluid and blood of reactive arthritis patients, which suggested common disease-initiation mechanisms.

This clonotype was seen a few times. Its antigen is currently not known. No base-level quality is on record; no much larger clone is a single base apart. In the germline V gene (reference sequence), CDR1 corresponds to MNHEY and CDR2 to SMNVEV. From the cysteine up to the phenylalanine, the CDR3 has a length of 14 residues. Just the 42-base CDR3 DNA is kept, in frame starting at base 1. V is cut by 5 bases and J by 5 bases, and the space between the germline ends is 15 bases. This TCR was recovered from a male donor with ankylosing spondylitis. The material sequenced was blood, either unsorted or a sorted T cell fraction (not recorded which). The chain is encoded by TRBV27 joined to TRBJ2-5; the D call is tentative, TRBD1 or TRBD2, as each matches 6 bases. This receptor has the CDR3 CASSIQGGGETQYF. The sequenced DNA is TGTGCCAGCAGTATACAGGGAGGCGGGGAGACCCAGTACTTC.